This T cell receptor (beta chain) was identified in a study of STAT3 mutations in large granular lymphocyte leukemia. Study-wide context: Over half of T-LGLL patients had one or more immunosuppressive regimens. General study points: In several patients, dominant TCR clone burden exceeded STAT3 mutant burden. Every T-cell large granular lymphocyte leukemia patient had at least one immunodominant TCR beta clonotype.

Each sample's TCRbeta library yielded on average roughly 42,000 productive templates. The table came from immunoSEQ multiplex PCR; TCRdb's copy has only in-frame clones and leaves some out. The top ten hold 8.7% of the sample, which has over 15,000 clones, 80% to 95% seen once. This clone was recorded only once. Its antigen is currently unknown. V shed 5 bases and J 7 bases; nucleotides not matched to a gene: 11. Germline CDR1 reads SEHNR; CDR2 reads FQNEAQ (reference sequence). This CDR3 has 14 residues. The sequenced sample consisted of peripheral blood mononuclear cells. The chain links TRBV7-9 to TRBJ2-7, with 7 bases matching TRBD1. This receptor was taken from a woman aged 45-59 years with T-cell large granular lymphocyte leukemia. Some clones in this sample may be carry-over from other donors' samples. CDR3 DNA: TGTGCCAGCAGCCCGACAGGGCTGATGGGGGAGCAGTACTTC. Translating gives CASSPTGLMGEQYF.